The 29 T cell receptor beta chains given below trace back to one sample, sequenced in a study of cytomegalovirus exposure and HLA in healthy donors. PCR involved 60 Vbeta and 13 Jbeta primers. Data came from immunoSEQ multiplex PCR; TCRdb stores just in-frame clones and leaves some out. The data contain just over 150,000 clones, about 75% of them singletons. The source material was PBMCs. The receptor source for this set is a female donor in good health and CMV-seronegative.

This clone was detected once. The CDR3 loop reads CASSLAAGGLGYTF. In DNA, the CDR3 is TGTGCCAGCAGCTTGGCGGCAGGGGGTCTGGGCTACACCTTC. The gene calls are TRBV5-4 and TRBJ1-2; 7 nucleotides align to TRBD1. This CDR3 comprises 14 residues. Germline CDR1 is SGHNT and CDR2 is YYREEE (reference sequence). Trimming cost V 0 bases and J 8 bases; bases outside gene matches: 7.

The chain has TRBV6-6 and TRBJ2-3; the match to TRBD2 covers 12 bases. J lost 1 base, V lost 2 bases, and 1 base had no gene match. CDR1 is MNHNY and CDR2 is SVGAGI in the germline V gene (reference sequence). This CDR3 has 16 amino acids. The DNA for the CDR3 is TGTGCCAGCAGTTACCCTAGCGGGGGGGGCACAGATACGCAGTATTTT. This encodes CASSYPSGGGTDTQYF.

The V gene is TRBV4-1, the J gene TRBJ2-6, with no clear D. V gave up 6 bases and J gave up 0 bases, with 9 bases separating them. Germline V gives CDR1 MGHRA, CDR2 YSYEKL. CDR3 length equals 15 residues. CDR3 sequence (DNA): TGCGCCAGCAGGAACCACGGCTCTGGGGCCAACGTCCTGACTTTC. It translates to CASRNHGSGANVLTF.

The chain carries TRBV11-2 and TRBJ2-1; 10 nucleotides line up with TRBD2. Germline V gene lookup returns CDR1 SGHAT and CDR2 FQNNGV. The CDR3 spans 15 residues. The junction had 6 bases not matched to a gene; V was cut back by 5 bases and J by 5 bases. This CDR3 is CASSLTSGYNNEQFF. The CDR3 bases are TGTGCCAGCAGCCTGACTAGCGGGTATAACAATGAGCAGTTCTTC.

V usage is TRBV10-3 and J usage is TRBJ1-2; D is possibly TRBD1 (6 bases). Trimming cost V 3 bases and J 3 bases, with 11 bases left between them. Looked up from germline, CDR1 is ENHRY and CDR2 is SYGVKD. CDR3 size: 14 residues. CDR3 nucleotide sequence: TGTGCCATCAGTGACCCCCCAGGGGACTATGGCTACACCTTC. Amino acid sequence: CAISDPPGDYGYTF.

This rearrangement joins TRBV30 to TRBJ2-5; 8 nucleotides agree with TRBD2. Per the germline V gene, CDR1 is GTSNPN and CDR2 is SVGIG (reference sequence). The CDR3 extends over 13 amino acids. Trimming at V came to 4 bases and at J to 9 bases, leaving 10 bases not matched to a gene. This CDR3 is CAWNPGAGEAQYF. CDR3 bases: TGTGCCTGGAACCCAGGAGCGGGGGAGGCCCAGTACTTC.

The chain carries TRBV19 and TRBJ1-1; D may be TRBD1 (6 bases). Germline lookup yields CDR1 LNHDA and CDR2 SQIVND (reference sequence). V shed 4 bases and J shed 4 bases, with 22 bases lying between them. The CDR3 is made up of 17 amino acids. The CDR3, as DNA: TGTGCCAGTAGTACTTCTGCCTCCAGGGGAGTAAGCACTGAAGCTTTCTTT. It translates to CASSTSASRGVSTEAFF.

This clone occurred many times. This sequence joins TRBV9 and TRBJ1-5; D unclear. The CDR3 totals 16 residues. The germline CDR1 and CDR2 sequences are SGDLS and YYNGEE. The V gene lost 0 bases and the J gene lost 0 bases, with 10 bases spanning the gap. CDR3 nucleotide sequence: TGTGCCAGCAGCGTAGGGGCCGACTATAGCAATCAGCCCCAGCATTTT. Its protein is CASSVGADYSNQPQHF.

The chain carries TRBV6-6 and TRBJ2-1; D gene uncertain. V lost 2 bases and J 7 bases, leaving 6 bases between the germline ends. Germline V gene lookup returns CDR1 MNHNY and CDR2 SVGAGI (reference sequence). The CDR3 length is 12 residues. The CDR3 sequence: CASSYVRNEQFF. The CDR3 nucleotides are TGTGCCAGCAGTTACGTACGGAATGAGCAGTTCTTC.

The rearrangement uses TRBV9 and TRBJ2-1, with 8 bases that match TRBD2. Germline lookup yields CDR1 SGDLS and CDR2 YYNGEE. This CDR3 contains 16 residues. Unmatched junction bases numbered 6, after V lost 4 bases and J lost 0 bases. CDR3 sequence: CASSNELAVSYNEQFF. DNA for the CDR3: TGTGCCAGCAGCAACGAACTAGCGGTCTCCTACAATGAGCAGTTCTTC.

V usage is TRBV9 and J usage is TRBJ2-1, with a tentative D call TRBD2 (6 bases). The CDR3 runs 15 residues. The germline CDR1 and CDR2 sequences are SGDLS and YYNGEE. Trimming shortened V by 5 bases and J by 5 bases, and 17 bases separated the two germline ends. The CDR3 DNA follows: TGTGCCAGCAGACCTAGGGCAGGCGGGGACAATGAGCAGTTCTTC. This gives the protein CASRPRAGGDNEQFF.

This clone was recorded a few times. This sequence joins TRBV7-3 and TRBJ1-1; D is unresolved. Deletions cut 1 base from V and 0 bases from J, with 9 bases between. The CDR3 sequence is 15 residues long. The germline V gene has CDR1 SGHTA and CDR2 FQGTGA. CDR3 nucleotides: TGTGCCAGCAGCTTAAGGGCAGGATTGAACACTGAAGCTTTCTTT. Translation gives CASSLRAGLNTEAFF.

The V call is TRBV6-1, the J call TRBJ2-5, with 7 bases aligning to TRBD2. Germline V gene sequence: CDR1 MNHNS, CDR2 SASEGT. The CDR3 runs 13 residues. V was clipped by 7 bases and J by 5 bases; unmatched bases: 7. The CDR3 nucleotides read TGTGCCAGCATACCGGGAGGTTGGGAGACCCAGTACTTC. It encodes CASIPGGWETQYF.

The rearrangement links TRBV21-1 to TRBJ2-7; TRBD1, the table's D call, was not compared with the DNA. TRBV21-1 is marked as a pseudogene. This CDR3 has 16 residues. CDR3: CARPLPTGGRAEEQYF. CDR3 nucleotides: TGTGCCAGGCCGCTCCCGACAGGGGGACGAGCGGAAGAGCAGTACTTC.

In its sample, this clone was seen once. The chain's CDR3 is CASSLDLADTQYF. In DNA form, the CDR3 reads TGTGCCAGCAGCTTGGACCTAGCAGATACGCAGTATTTT. V and J are TRBV5-6 and TRBJ2-3, with D uncertain. Germline lookup yields CDR1 SGHDT and CDR2 YYEEEE. This CDR3 spans 13 amino acids. Deletions cut 0 bases from V and 4 bases from J, with 6 bases between.

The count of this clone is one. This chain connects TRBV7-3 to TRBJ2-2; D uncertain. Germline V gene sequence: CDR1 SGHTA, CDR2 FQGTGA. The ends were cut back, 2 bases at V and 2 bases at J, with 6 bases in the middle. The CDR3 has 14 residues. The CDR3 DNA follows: TGTGCCAGCAGCTTATTGGCAAACACCGGGGAGCTGTTTTTT. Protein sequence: CASSLLANTGELFF.

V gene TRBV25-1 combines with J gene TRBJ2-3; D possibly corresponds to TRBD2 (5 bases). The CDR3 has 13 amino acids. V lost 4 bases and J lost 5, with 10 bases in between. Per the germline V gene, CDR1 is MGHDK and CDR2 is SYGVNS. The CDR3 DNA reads TGTGCCAGCAGTGTTGGGAGTTTAGATACGCAGTATTTT. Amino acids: CASSVGSLDTQYF.

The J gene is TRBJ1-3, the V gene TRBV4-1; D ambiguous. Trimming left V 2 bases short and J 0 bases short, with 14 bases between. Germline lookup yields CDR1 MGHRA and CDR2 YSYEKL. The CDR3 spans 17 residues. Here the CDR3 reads CASSQILGRISGNTIYF. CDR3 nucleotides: TGCGCCAGCAGCCAAATTCTGGGCAGGATCTCTGGAAACACCATATATTTT.

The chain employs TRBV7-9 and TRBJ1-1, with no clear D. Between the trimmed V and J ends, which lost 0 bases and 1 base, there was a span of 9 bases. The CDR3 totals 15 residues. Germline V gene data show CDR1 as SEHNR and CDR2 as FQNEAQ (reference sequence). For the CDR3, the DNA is TGTGCCAGCAGCTTAGCCTTCGCGGGGAACACTGAAGCTTTCTTT. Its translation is CASSLAFAGNTEAFF.

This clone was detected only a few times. CDR3 amino acids: CASSVGQSPSYEQYF. CDR3 DNA sequence: TGTGCCAGCAGCGTAGGACAGAGCCCCTCCTACGAGCAGTACTTC. V usage is TRBV9 and J usage is TRBJ2-7, with D possibly TRBD1 on 5 matching bases. V was shortened by 0 bases and J by 0 bases, with 10 bases between the two germline ends. The CDR3 totals 15 residues. The germline V gene encodes CDR1 SGDLS and CDR2 YYNGEE.

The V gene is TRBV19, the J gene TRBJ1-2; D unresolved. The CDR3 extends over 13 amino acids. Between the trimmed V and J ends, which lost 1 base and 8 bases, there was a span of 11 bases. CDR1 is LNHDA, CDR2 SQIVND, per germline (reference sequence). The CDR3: CASSIGGLKGYTF. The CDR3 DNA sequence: TGTGCCAGTAGTATAGGAGGGTTAAAAGGCTACACCTTC. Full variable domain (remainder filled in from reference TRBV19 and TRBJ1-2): DGGITQSPKYLFRKEGQNVTLSCEQNLNHDAMYWYRQDPGQGLRLIYYSQIVNDFQKGDIAEGYSVSREKKESFPLTVTSAQKNPTAFYLCASSIGGLKGYTFGSGTRLTVV.

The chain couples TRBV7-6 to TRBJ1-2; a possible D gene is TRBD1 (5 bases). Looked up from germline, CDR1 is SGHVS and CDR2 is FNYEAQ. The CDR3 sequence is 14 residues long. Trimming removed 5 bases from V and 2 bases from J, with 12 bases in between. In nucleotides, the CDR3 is TGTGCCAGCAGCCAGGGTTCAGGGAACTATGGCTACACCTTC. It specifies CASSQGSGNYGYTF.

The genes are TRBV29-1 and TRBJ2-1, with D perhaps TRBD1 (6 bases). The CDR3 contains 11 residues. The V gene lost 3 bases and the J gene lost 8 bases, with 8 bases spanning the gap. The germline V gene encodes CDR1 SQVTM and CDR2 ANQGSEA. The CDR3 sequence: CSVDRGYEQFF. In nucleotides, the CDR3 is TGCAGCGTTGACAGGGGATATGAGCAGTTCTTC.

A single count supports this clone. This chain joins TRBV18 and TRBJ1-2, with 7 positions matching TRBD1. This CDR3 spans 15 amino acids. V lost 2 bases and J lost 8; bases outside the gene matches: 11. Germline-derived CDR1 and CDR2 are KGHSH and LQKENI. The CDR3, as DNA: TGTGCCAGCTCACCAAGAGACAGGGATCCCGACGGCTACACCTTC. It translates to CASSPRDRDPDGYTF.

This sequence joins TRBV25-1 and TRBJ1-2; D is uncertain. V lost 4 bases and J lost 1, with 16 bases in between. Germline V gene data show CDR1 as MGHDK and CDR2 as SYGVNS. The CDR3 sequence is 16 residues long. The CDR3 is CASSASEVSFNYGYTF. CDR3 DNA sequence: TGTGCCAGCAGTGCCTCAGAGGTCTCATTTAACTATGGCTACACCTTC.

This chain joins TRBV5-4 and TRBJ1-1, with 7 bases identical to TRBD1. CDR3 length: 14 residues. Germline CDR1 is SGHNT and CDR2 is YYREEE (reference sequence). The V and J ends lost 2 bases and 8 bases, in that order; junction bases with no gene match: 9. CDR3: CASSFTGVNREAFF. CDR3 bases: TGTGCCAGCAGCTTCACAGGGGTGAACAGGGAAGCTTTCTTT.

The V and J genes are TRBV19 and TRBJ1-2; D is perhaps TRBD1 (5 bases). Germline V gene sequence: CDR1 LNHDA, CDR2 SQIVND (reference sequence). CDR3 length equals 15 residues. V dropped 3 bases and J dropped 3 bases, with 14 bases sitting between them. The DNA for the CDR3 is TGTGCCAGTAGTATGGAAAAGGGGCTTGACTATGGCTACACCTTC. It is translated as CASSMEKGLDYGYTF. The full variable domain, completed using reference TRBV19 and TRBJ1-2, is DGGITQSPKYLFRKEGQNVTLSCEQNLNHDAMYWYRQDPGQGLRLIYYSQIVNDFQKGDIAEGYSVSREKKESFPLTVTSAQKNPTAFYLCASSMEKGLDYGYTFGSGTRLTVV.

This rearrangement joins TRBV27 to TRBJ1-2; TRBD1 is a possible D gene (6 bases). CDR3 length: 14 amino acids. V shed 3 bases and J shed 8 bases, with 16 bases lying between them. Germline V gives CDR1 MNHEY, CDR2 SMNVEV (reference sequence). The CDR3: CASSFRTGQKGYTF. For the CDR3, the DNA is TGTGCCAGCAGTTTTAGAACAGGGCAGAAGGGCTACACCTTC.

The CDR3 DNA is TGTGCCATCAGTGAGGGACAGCCCTATGGCTACACCTTC. This encodes CAISEGQPYGYTF. The rearrangement joins TRBV10-3 to TRBJ1-2; the D gene is possibly TRBD1 (6 bases). Trimming shortened V by 2 bases and J by 4 bases, and 8 bases separated the two germline ends. The CDR3 length is 13 residues. In germline, CDR1 is ENHRY, CDR2 SYGVKD.